This TCR beta chain was sequenced for a study of blood T cells in healthy people across ages. Alongside a J-beta primer mix, a sample-barcoded 5' primer served in a second PCR lasting roughly 6 to 11 cycles. TCRdb reprocessed the 5' RACE reads via MiXCR and lists one record per CDR3 protein. The sample holds just under 900,000 distinct CDR3 sequences, about 30% seen once. This clonotype was detected many times. The V gene end was trimmed by 5 bases and the J gene end by 4 bases; junction bases not matched to a gene: 11. CDR3 length: 16 residues. Looked up from germline, CDR1 is SGHTA and CDR2 is FQGNSA.

What was sequenced was blood. This chain joins TRBV7-2 and TRBJ1-2; 9 bases are shared with TRBD1. The receptor was isolated from a woman of 80 years or more in good health. CDR3 sequence (DNA): TGTGCCAGCAGCACCCATGGGACAGGGACTTCCTATGGCTACACCTTC. Its translation: CASSTHGTGTSYGYTF.